The 9 T cell receptor beta chains below all came from one sample that was sequenced in a study of shared clonotypes between healthy human individuals. Assay: immunoSEQ multiplex PCR; the TCRdb copy retains only in-frame clones and omits some. The profile shows around 2,000,000 clones, 90% to 95% of them singletons. It was CD45RO-negative cells, positively selected for CCR7, that made up naive CD8 cells, with terminally differentiated effector memory CD45RA+ cells excluded. Sequencing used naive CD8+ T cells from PBMCs. These receptors came from a young man in good health. Some clones in this sample may be carry-over from other donors' samples.

V and J are TRBV23-1 and TRBJ2-5, with TRBD1 identical over 7 bases. TRBV23-1 is identified as an open reading frame with a role that is uncertain. The ends lost 9 bases at V and 2 bases at J; junction bases unmatched: 3. CDR3 length: 12 residues. The CDR3: CASPGQQETQYF. The CDR3 region has the DNA TGCGCCAGTCCGGGACAGCAAGAGACCCAGTACTTC.

The chain links TRBV7-9 to TRBJ1-5; 7 nucleotides line up with TRBD1. This CDR3 is 14 amino acids long. V trimming: 4 bases; J trimming: 3 bases; junction bases outside the gene matches: 3. Germline V gene data show CDR1 as SEHNR and CDR2 as FQNEAQ (reference sequence). The CDR3 sequence is CASSSGTVNQPQHF. The CDR3 DNA follows: TGTGCCAGCAGCTCCGGGACAGTCAATCAGCCCCAGCATTTT.

The chain uses TRBV25-1 and TRBJ2-1; D might be TRBD1 (5 bases). Per the germline V gene, CDR1 is MGHDK and CDR2 is SYGVNS. V was clipped by 3 bases and J by 3 bases, with 12 bases between them. The CDR3 is 15 residues long. The DNA for the CDR3 is TGTGCCAGCAGTGAGTCACCACAGGTCTACAATGAGCAGTTCTTC. It encodes CASSESPQVYNEQFF. Using reference TRBV25-1 and TRBJ2-1 for the parts outside the CDR3, the full variable domain is EADIYQTPRYLVIGTGKKITLECSQTMGHDKMYWYQQDPGMELHLIHYSYGVNSTEKGDLSSESTVSRIRTEHFPLTLESARPSHTSQYLCASSESPQVYNEQFFGPGTRLTVL.

The chain uses TRBV7-6 and TRBJ2-1; D is ambiguous. V was trimmed by 3 bases and J by 1 base, leaving 10 bases between them. The CDR3 sequence is 15 residues long. Germline V gene data show CDR1 as SGHVS and CDR2 as FNYEAQ. CDR3 bases: TGTGCCAGCAGCTTTCCTTTGGCTTCCTACAATGAGCAGTTCTTC. Translated, it gives CASSFPLASYNEQFF.

The chain combines TRBV6-1 with TRBJ1-2; TRBD1 is a possible D gene (6 bases). The CDR3 sequence is 14 residues long. Germline V CDR1 and CDR2: MNHNS, SASEGT. Trimming removed 6 bases at V and 1 base at J, with 12 bases between. This chain's CDR3 is CASSPGGRNYGYTF. CDR3 nucleotide sequence: TGTGCCAGCAGCCCCGGGGGGCGTAACTATGGCTACACCTTC.

This clone was counted between two and nine times. The chain employs TRBV7-6 and TRBJ1-1; a possible D gene is TRBD1 (5 bases). The CDR3 consists of 14 residues. V dropped 4 bases and J dropped 1 base, with 10 bases sitting between them. Germline assignment: CDR1 SGHVS and CDR2 FNYEAQ. In DNA form, the CDR3 reads TGTGCCAGCAGCTCAATGGGGCGGAACACTGAAGCTTTCTTT. This sequence encodes CASSSMGRNTEAFF.

V is TRBV7-8 and J is TRBJ1-5, with D uncertain. CDR1 and CDR2 from the germline V gene are SGHVS and FQNEAQ. The length of the CDR3 is 13 residues. V shed 5 bases and J shed 7 bases, with 12 bases lying between them. CDR3: CASSQVDWQPQHF. In DNA form, the CDR3 reads TGTGCCAGCAGCCAGGTGGATTGGCAGCCCCAGCATTTT.

V gene TRBV6-6 combines with J gene TRBJ2-7, with no clear D. Trimming stripped 0 bases from V and 0 bases from J, with 12 bases between. There are 16 residues in the CDR3. Germline CDR1 and CDR2: MNHNY and SVGAGI (reference sequence). The CDR3 region has the DNA TGTGCCAGCAGTTACTCGACGTTTATTAGCTCCTACGAGCAGTACTTC. Residues: CASSYSTFISSYEQYF.

The rearrangement uses TRBV7-2 and TRBJ1-2, with D possibly matching TRBD1 (5 bases). With 5 bases removed from V and 8 bases from J, the gap between germline ends came to 18 bases. The germline V gene encodes CDR1 SGHTA and CDR2 FQGNSA. The CDR3 loop spans 14 amino acids. The CDR3 spells CASSAGTPRAGYTF. Written as DNA, the CDR3 is TGTGCCAGCAGCGCTGGGACCCCCCGAGCGGGCTACACCTTC.